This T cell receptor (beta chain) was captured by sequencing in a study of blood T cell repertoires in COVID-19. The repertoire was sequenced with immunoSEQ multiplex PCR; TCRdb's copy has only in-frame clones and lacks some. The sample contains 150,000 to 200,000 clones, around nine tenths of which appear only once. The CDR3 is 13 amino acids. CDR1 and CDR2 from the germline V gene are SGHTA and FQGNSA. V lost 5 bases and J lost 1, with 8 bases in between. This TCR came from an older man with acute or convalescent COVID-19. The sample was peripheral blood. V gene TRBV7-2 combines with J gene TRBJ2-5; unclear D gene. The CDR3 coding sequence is TGTGCCAGCAGCCCCCGGGTCCAAGAGACCCAGTACTTC. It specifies CASSPRVQETQYF.